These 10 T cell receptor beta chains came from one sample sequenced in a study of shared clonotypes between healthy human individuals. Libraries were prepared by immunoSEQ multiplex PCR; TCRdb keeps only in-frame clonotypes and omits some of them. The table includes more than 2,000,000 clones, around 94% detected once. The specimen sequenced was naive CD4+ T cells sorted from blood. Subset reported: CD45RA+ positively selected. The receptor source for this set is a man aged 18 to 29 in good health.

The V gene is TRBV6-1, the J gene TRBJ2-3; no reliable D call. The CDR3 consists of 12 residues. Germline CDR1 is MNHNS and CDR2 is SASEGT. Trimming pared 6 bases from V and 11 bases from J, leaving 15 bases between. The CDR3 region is CASSKEKSWQYF. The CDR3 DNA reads TGTGCCAGCAGCAAGGAGAAGAGCTGGCAGTATTTT.

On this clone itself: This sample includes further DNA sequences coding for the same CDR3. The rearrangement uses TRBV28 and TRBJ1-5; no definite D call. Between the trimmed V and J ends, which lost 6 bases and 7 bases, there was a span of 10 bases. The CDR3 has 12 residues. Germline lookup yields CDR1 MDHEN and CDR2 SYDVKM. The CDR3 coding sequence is TGTGCCAGCAGCCCCGGGAACCAGCCCCAGCATTTT. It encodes CASSPGNQPQHF.

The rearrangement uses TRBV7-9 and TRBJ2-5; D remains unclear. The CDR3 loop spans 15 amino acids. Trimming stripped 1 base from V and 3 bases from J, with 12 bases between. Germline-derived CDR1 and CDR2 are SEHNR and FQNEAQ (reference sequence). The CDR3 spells CASSLVRAGEETQYF. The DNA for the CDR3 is TGTGCCAGCAGCTTAGTTCGTGCAGGCGAAGAGACCCAGTACTTC.

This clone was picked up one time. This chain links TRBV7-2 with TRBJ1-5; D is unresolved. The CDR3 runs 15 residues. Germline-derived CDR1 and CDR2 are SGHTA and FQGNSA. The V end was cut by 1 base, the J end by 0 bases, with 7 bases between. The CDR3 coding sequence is TGTGCCAGCAGCTTAGTATTTACTAGCAATCAGCCCCAGCATTTT. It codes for CASSLVFTSNQPQHF.

The CDR3 reads CASSYSGTGYEKLFF. The CDR3 DNA reads as TGTGCCAGCAGTTACTCCGGGACAGGGTACGAAAAACTGTTTTTT. The J gene is TRBJ1-4, the V gene TRBV6-6, with TRBD1 matching 9 bases. Germline CDR1 reads MNHNY; CDR2 reads SVGAGI (reference sequence). V lost 0 bases, J lost 8 bases, and 4 bases stayed unmatched. This CDR3 region has 15 residues.

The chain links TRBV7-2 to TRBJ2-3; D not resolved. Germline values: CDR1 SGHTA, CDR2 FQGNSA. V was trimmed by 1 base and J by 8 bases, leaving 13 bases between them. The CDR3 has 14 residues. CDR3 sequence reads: CASSLVGPPGTQYF. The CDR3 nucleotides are TGTGCCAGCAGCTTAGTCGGGCCACCGGGTACGCAGTATTTT.

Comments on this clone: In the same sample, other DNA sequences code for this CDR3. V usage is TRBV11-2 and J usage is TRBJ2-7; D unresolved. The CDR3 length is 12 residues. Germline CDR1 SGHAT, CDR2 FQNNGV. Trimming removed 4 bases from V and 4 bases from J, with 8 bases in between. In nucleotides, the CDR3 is TGTGCCAGCAGCTCCCAGAATTACGAGCAGTACTTC. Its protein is CASSSQNYEQYF.

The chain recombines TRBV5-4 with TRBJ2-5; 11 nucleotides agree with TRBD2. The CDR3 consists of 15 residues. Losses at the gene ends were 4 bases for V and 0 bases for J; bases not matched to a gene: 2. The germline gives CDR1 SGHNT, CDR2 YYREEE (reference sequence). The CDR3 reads CASSAGLADQETQYF. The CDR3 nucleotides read TGTGCCAGCAGCGCGGGACTAGCGGACCAAGAGACCCAGTACTTC.

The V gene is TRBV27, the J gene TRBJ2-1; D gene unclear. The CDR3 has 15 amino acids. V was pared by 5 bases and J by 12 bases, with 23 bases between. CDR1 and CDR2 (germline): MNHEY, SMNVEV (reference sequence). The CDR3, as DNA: TGTGCCAGCAGTCGGCCGGCGACGAAAATGGTGGGGCAGTTCTTC. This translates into CASSRPATKMVGQFF.

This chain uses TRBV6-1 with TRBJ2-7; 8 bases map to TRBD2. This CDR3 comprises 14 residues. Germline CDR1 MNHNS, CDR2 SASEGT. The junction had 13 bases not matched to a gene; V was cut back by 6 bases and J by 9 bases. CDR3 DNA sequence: TGTGCCAGCAGGGTAGCGGGACTGACGGTTGCGCAGTACTTC. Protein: CASRVAGLTVAQYF.